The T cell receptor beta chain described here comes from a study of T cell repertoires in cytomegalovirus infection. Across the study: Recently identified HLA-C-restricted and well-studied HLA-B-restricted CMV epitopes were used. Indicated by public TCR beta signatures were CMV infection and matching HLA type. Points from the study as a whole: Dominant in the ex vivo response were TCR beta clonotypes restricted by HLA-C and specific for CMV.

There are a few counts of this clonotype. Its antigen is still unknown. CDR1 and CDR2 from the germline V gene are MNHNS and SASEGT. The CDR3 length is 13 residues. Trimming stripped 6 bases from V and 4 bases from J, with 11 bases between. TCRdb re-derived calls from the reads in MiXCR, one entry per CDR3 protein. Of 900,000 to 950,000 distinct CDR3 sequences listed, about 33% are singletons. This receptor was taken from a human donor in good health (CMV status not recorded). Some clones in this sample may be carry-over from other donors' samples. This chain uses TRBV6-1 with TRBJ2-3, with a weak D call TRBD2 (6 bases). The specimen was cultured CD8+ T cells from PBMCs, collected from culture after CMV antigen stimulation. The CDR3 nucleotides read TGTGCCAGCAGCTCTAGGAGGGCAGATACGCAGTATTTT. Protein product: CASSSRRADTQYF.